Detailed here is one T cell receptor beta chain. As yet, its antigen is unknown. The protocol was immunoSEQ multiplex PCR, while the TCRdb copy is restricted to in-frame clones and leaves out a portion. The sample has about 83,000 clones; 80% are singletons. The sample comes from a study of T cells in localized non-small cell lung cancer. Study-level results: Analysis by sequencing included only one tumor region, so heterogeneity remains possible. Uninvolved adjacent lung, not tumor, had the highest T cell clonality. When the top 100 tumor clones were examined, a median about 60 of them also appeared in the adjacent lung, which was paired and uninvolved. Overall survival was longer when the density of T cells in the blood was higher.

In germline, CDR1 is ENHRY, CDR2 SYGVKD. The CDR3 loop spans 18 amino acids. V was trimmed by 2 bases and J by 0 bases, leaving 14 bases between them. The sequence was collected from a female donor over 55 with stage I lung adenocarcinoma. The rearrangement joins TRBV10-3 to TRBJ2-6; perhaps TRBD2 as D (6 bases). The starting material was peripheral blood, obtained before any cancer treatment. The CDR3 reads CAISEKEGPTSGANVLTF. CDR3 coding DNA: TGTGCCATCAGTGAGAAGGAGGGGCCCACCTCTGGGGCCAACGTCCTGACTTTC.